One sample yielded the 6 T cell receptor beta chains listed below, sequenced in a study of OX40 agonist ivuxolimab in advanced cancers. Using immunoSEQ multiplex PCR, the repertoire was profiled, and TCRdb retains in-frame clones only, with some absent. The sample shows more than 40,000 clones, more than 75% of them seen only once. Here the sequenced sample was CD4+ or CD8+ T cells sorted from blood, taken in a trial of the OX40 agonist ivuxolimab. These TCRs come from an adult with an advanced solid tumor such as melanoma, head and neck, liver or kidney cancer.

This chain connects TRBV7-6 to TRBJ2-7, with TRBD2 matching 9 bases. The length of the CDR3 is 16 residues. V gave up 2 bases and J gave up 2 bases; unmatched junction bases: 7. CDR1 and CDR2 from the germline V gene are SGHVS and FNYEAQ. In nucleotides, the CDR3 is TGTGCCAGCAGCTTAAATTCGGCGGGAGGGCCCTACGAGCAGTACTTC. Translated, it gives CASSLNSAGGPYEQYF.

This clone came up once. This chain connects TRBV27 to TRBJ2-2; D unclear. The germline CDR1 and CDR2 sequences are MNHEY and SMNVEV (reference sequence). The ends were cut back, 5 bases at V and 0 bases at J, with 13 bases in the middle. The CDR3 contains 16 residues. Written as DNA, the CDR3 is TGTGCCAGCAGTCCTCGTGGGGTGGCGAACACCGGGGAGCTGTTTTTT. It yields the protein CASSPRGVANTGELFF.

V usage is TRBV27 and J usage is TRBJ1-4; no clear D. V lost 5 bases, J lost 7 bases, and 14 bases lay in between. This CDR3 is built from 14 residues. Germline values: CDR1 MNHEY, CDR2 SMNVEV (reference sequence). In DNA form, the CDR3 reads TGTGCCAGCAGTCTCCCCAGAGGTGGTGAAAAACTGTTTTTT. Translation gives CASSLPRGGEKLFF.

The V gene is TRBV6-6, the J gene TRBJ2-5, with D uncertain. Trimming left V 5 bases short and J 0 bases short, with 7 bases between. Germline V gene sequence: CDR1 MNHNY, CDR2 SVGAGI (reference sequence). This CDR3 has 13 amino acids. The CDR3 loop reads CASSPQDQETQYF. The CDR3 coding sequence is TGTGCCAGCAGTCCCCAGGACCAAGAGACCCAGTACTTC.

In nucleotides, the CDR3 is TGCGCCAGCAGCTATAACAGGGGGCAAAACACTGAAGCTTTCTTT. Protein: CASSYNRGQNTEAFF. The rearrangement uses TRBV4-3 and TRBJ1-1; 9 bases are shared with TRBD1. The CDR3 consists of 15 residues. The germline V gene has CDR1 LGHNA and CDR2 YSLEER. V was clipped by 5 bases and J by 2 bases; unmatched bases: 6.

The CDR3 reads CSVEIGQGKHF. As DNA, the CDR3 is TGCAGCGTTGAAATCGGACAGGGAAAGCATTTT. The genes are TRBV29-1 and TRBJ1-5; 8 bases are shared with TRBD1. Germline CDR1 is SQVTM and CDR2 is ANQGSEA. Germline trimming cut 2 bases from V and 14 bases from J; bases unmatched to any gene: 5. The CDR3 sequence is 11 residues long.